This TCR beta chain was sequenced during a study of T cell repertoires in cytomegalovirus infection (dated by TCRdb to the late 2010s). The study in broad terms: Donor HLA type was relevant to the analysis, as public TCR beta signatures indicated carriage of CMV infection together with the matching HLA type. General study outcomes and caveats: In the ex vivo response, HLA-C-restricted CMV-specific TCR beta clonotypes were dominant, and in two of eight donors the single most frequent clonotype came from this HLA-C-restricted group. Cumulative frequency of public TCR beta family members discriminated carriers of CMV infection plus the relevant HLA type in this cohort and an independent 352-donor cohort.

The CDR3 numbers 15 residues from cysteine through phenylalanine. Here the CDR3 DNA is all that survives: 45 bases in frame from base 1. The germline V and J ends show losses of 6 bases and 3 bases respectively, and no gene match explains 8 bases of the junction. The table lists this clonotype with many counts. The target of this receptor is not known. The sample holds no much larger clone one base away, and base qualities are not on file. Sequencing used an Illumina HiSeq 1500. TCRdb reprocessed the public reads (quality trimming at Q25 with fastp, clone calling with MiXCR) and kept in-frame beta chains. Entries are consolidated by CDR3 protein sequence, retaining the most common genes and DNA. This sample is represented by 300,000 to 400,000 distinct CDR3 sequences; 8% to 10% of them were singletons. The ten largest make up about 4.5% of the sample.

Source material: PBMCs. The chain links TRBV12-3 or TRBV12-4 with TRBJ2-1; 7 central bases correspond to TRBD1. This clonotype originated in a human donor in good health (CMV status not recorded). Some clones in this sample may be carry-over from other donors' samples. This receptor has the CDR3 CASSPVQGIYNEQFF. The bases are TGTGCCAGCAGCCCGGTACAGGGGATCTACAATGAGCAGTTCTTC.